A single sample is the source of the 12 T cell receptor beta chains below, sequenced in a study of T cell changes during pregnancy in multiple sclerosis. Measured with immunoSEQ multiplex PCR; TCRdb has only the in-frame clones, and not every one. The sample includes around 81,000 clones, 80% to 95% of them seen just once. The specimen comprised peripheral blood, sampled after pregnancy. These receptors were collected from a female donor in good health, enrolled as a control in a pregnancy study.

The chain is built from TRBV4-3 and TRBJ2-3, with a tentative D call TRBD1 (5 bases). The CDR3 covers 15 residues. Germline CDR1 is LGHNA and CDR2 is YSLEER. Trimming pared 0 bases from V and 5 bases from J, leaving 12 bases between. The CDR3 loop is CASSQDLGARDTQYF. The CDR3, as DNA: TGCGCCAGCAGCCAAGATCTTGGGGCAAGAGATACGCAGTATTTT.

The gene calls are TRBV6-4 and TRBJ1-2, with a tentative D call TRBD1 (5 bases). V was clipped by 6 bases and J by 1 base, with 12 bases between them. Per germline, CDR1 MRHNA and CDR2 SNTAGT. The CDR3 is made up of 14 amino acids. CDR3 DNA sequence: TGTGCCAGCAGACCAGGGTTGAATAACTATGGCTACACCTTC. This translates into CASRPGLNNYGYTF.

The V gene is TRBV5-4, the J gene TRBJ2-7; 7 bases line up with TRBD2. CDR3 length: 15 amino acids. After removal of 2 bases from V and 4 bases from J, the junction contained 9 bases not matched to a gene. Germline CDR1 is SGHNT and CDR2 is YYREEE (reference sequence). Here the CDR3 reads CASSFGAGVLYEQYF. The CDR3 DNA reads TGTGCCAGCAGCTTCGGGGCGGGAGTACTATACGAGCAGTACTTC.

The V gene is TRBV11-2, the J gene TRBJ1-4; the D is unclear. Germline V lookup: CDR1 SGHAT, CDR2 FQNNGV. The CDR3 spans 15 residues. V lost 4 bases and J 7 bases, leaving 16 bases between the germline ends. CDR3 region: CASSSREGGSEKLFF. The CDR3 DNA sequence: TGTGCCAGCAGCTCCCGCGAGGGCGGGAGTGAAAAACTGTTTTTT.

The CDR3 reads CASSSWTGTNTGELFF. As DNA, the CDR3 is TGTGCCAGTAGTTCATGGACAGGAACGAACACCGGGGAGCTGTTTTTT. J is TRBJ2-2 and V is TRBV19; 7 bases agree with TRBD1. The V gene's germline CDR1 is LNHDA and CDR2 SQIVND (reference sequence). The J segment lost 0 bases and the V segment lost 5 bases, leaving 6 bases of the junction unmatched. CDR3 size: 16 residues.

This chain joins TRBV6-1 and TRBJ2-1, with D perhaps TRBD2 (5 bases). The CDR3 runs 17 residues. The V gene lost 3 bases and the J gene lost 0 bases, with 15 bases spanning the gap. From germline, CDR1 is MNHNS and CDR2 SASEGT. CDR3 bases: TGTGCCAGCAGTGAGAGTATCAGCGGTGGCTCCTACAATGAGCAGTTCTTC. It yields the protein CASSESISGGSYNEQFF.

This clone has just one count. This may arise from a read error, as a much more abundant clone is one base away. Other DNA sequences in this sample translate to the same CDR3. This sequence joins TRBV6-1 and TRBJ2-1, with 8 bases lining up with TRBD2. Germline V gene data show CDR1 as MNHNS and CDR2 as SASEGT. Trimming at V came to 2 bases and at J to 0 bases, leaving 0 bases not matched to a gene. The CDR3 has 15 residues. The CDR3 DNA reads TGTGCCAGCAGTGAACTAGCGGGCTCCTACAATGAGCAGTTCTTC. Translated, it gives CASSELAGSYNEQFF.

The chain uses TRBV7-9 and TRBJ2-4, with 12 bases lining up with TRBD2. This CDR3 contains 16 residues. Trimming removed 0 bases from V and 8 bases from J; junction bases left unmatched: 5. The germline CDR1 and CDR2 sequences are SEHNR and FQNEAQ (reference sequence). CDR3 sequence (DNA): TGTGCCAGCAGCTTAGCGCAGGCTAGCGGGAGGGACATTCAGTACTTC. Translation: CASSLAQASGRDIQYF.

This clone was recorded only once. In nucleotides, the CDR3 is TGTGCCAGCAGCCAGGGCGTACAGGGGCCCACTGAAGCTTTCTTT. This translates into CASSQGVQGPTEAFF. The chain joins TRBV4-2 to TRBJ1-1; 7 bases line up with TRBD1. Germline-derived CDR1 and CDR2 are LGHNA and YNFKEQ. After removal of 3 bases from V and 4 bases from J, the junction contained 8 bases not matched to a gene. The CDR3 loop spans 15 amino acids.

This chain uses TRBV5-1 with TRBJ2-7; 10 bases fit TRBD2. Per germline, CDR1 SGHRS and CDR2 YFSETQ. The CDR3 loop spans 14 amino acids. Losses at the gene ends were 1 base for V and 2 bases for J; bases not matched to a gene: 0. The CDR3 region is CASSLTSGAYEQYF. The CDR3 DNA reads as TGCGCCAGCAGCTTGACTAGCGGGGCCTACGAGCAGTACTTC.

CDR3 loop: CASSLDLAAKNIQYF. Here the CDR3 DNA reads TGTGCCAGCAGTCTCGATTTAGCCGCCAAAAACATTCAGTACTTC. The chain has TRBV6-5 and TRBJ2-4, with D uncertain. There are 15 residues in the CDR3. The germline V gene has CDR1 MNHEY and CDR2 SVGAGI. V gave up 5 bases and J gave up 1 base, with 12 bases separating them.

This chain joins TRBV30 and TRBJ2-4, with D possibly matching TRBD1 (6 bases). Germline CDR1 is GTSNPN and CDR2 is SVGIG (reference sequence). The ends were cut back, 1 base at V and 6 bases at J, with 19 bases in the middle. The CDR3 loop spans 16 amino acids. CDR3 in amino acids: CAWSETGPLRGNIQYF. CDR3 DNA sequence: TGTGCCTGGAGTGAGACAGGACCCCTGAGGGGAAACATTCAGTACTTC.